The entry that follows covers one T cell receptor (beta chain) sequence. This entry is derived from a study of blood T cell repertoires in COVID-19. Study-level information: Both acute and convalescent COVID-19 samples were obtained from the United States, Italy and Spain. T cells, B-cell-depleted T cells, or PBMCs supplied cDNA or gDNA.

Authors' analysis steps: Reference gene primer amplification in the assay estimated nucleated cell counts. Profiled with immunoSEQ multiplex PCR; TCRdb holds only in-frame clones, not every one. V and J calls and clone size come straight from that table; D and trimming were deduced from the DNA. The sample shows fewer than 400,000 clones, around 82% of them seen only once. Trimming stripped 7 bases from V and 4 bases from J, with 8 bases between. Germline V gives CDR1 LNHDA, CDR2 SQIVND (reference sequence). CDR3 length equals 12 residues. This sequence originates from a man between 25 and 39 years old with active or convalescent COVID-19. Sample: peripheral blood. The chain has TRBV19 and TRBJ1-5, with D possibly TRBD1 on 5 matching bases. In nucleotides, the CDR3 is TGTGCCAGTATGGAGGGGAATCAGCCCCAGCATTTT. It is translated as CASMEGNQPQHF.